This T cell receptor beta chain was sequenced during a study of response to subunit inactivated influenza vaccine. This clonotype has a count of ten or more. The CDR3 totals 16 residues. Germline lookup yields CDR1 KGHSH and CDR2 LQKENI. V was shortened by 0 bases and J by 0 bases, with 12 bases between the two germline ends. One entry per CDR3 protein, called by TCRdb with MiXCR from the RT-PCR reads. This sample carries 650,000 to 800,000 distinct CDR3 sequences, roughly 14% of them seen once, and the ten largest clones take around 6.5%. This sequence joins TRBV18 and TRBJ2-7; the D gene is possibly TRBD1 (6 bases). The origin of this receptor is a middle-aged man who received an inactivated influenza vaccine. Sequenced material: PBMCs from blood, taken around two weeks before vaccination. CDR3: CASSPPRLGASYEQYF. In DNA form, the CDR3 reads TGTGCCAGCTCACCACCGAGGTTGGGGGCCTCCTACGAGCAGTACTTC.